The clone carrying this T cell receptor beta chain was seen at least ten times. Its antigen is not known. The sample originates from a study of regulatory T cells in long-lasting Graves disease. Overall study: With positive TSH receptor antibodies and over 5 years of antithyroid drugs, Graves' disease was considered persistent. Regarding the study as a whole: Patients with persistent disease shared some 2,900 public clonotypes, outpacing the roughly 970 shared by new patients. Persistent Graves' patients had lower TCR diversity than newly diagnosed ones.

Germline CDR1 and CDR2: MNHEY and SVGAGI. Germline trimming cut 0 bases from V and 5 bases from J; bases unmatched to any gene: 5. This CDR3 region has 16 residues. Time point reported: persistent/refractory GD, antithyroid drugs over 5 years with positive TRAb. PBMCs provided the RNA from which the TCR library was made. Peripheral blood, at 8 to 9.5 milliliters, went into EDTA tubes. Construction of the TCR beta libraries employed iRepertoire HTBI primers in conjunction with Arm-PCR of CDR3 regions. TCRdb independently ran MiXCR on the multiplex PCR reads; one entry per CDR3 protein. The profile shows some 470,000 distinct CDR3 sequences, roughly 21% of them singletons.

The chain carries TRBV6-5 and TRBJ2-1; the match to TRBD2 covers 9 bases. The source is a female donor with Graves disease. This sample comprised peripheral blood mononuclear cells (PBMCs), obtained when the disease was refractory, from a patient treated with antithyroid drugs. CDR3 coding DNA: TGTGCCAGCAGTTACTCGAGGGCTAGCGGGGACAATGAGCAGTTCTTC. It codes for CASSYSRASGDNEQFF.